This T cell receptor beta chain was sequenced for a study of cytomegalovirus exposure and HLA in healthy donors. Measured with immunoSEQ multiplex PCR; TCRdb has only the in-frame clones, and not every one. The table includes 130,000 or so clones, roughly 87% detected once. The CDR3 contains 14 residues. The germline V and J ends were trimmed by 7 bases and 3 bases, with 13 bases remaining between them. Germline V CDR1 and CDR2: LNHDA, SQIVND (reference sequence). Material for sequencing was PBMCs. This TCR came from a woman younger than 30 in good health and CMV-seronegative. The V call is TRBV19, the J call TRBJ1-5; D not resolved. The CDR3 DNA follows: TGTGCCAGTAAGGGCGCGGGCCCCAATCAGCCCCAGCATTTT. Its protein is CASKGAGPNQPQHF.